These T cell receptor beta chains were read from a single sample in a study of Ad26.COV2.S vaccination and SARS-CoV-2 variants. The assay was immunoSEQ multiplex PCR, and TCRdb's table has in-frame clones only and misses some. Of hundreds of thousands of clones detected, around 90% appear once; the ten largest clones hold about 3.4%. The specimen comprised peripheral blood, sampled in a trial of Ad26.COV2.S vaccine versus placebo. These receptors all stem from a person between 18 and 59 years old who received the Ad26.COV2.S COVID-19 vaccine or a placebo. The CDR3 runs from the conserved cysteine through the conserved F or W. The D gene is left open where the match is weak. Size values are once, few and many counts, or a class for expanded clones, and some rows have none.

clone size	V gene	J gene	D gene	CDR3 protein	CDR3 DNA
NA	TRBV27	TRBJ2-3	NA	CASSQTVRGTRVDTQYF	TGTGCCAGCAGTCAAACGGTCAGGGGGACTAGGGTAGATACGCAGTATTTT
NA	TRBV24-1	TRBJ1-1	NA	CATSDQDLNTEAFF	TGTGCCACCAGTGATCAGGACTTGAACACTGAAGCTTTCTTT
few	TRBV4-2	TRBJ1-2	TRBD1	CASSPTGPTNYGYTF	TGTGCCAGCAGCCCGACAGGGCCCACAAACTATGGCTACACCTTC
NA	TRBV6-5	TRBJ2-6	NA	CASASATGANVLTF	TGTGCCAGCGCTTCCGCAACTGGGGCCAACGTCCTGACTTTC
NA	TRBV4-3	TRBJ2-1	TRBD2	CASSQDGTSGGLNEQFF	TGCGCCAGCAGCCAAGATGGGACTAGCGGGGGTCTCAATGAGCAGTTCTTC
NA	TRBV30	TRBJ2-3	TRBD1	CAWATTGVSDTQYF	TGTGCCTGGGCTACGACAGGGGTGTCAGATACGCAGTATTTT
NA	TRBV30	TRBJ2-7	TRBD2	CAWSHASGGTSEQYF	TGTGCCTGGAGCCATGCTAGCGGGGGGACCTCTGAGCAGTACTTC
NA	TRBV6-5	TRBJ1-1	TRBD1	CASSRQGATEAFF	TGTGCCAGCAGCCGACAGGGCGCCACTGAAGCTTTCTTT
NA	TRBV3-1/TRBV3-2	TRBJ1-3	NA	CASSQRISGNTIYF	TGTGCCAGCAGCCAACGGATCTCTGGAAACACCATATATTTT
once	TRBV7-9	TRBJ1-4	TRBD1	CASSLEGAQTGEKLFF	TGTGCCAGCAGCTTAGAGGGGGCCCAAACGGGGGAAAAACTGTTTTTT
NA	TRBV18	TRBJ1-1	NA	CASSPRSGLMGNTEAFF	TGTGCCAGCTCACCACGGTCAGGGTTGATGGGGAACACTGAAGCTTTCTTT
NA	TRBV7-9	TRBJ2-1	NA	CASSLALRGRNEQFF	TGTGCCAGCAGCTTAGCGCTGCGGGGCAGGAATGAGCAGTTCTTC
NA	TRBV15	TRBJ1-3	NA	CATSRDYGGGVGSGNTIYF	TGTGCCACCAGCAGAGATTATGGGGGAGGGGTCGGTTCTGGAAACACCATATATTTT
once	TRBV2	TRBJ1-1	NA	CASMSTEAFF	TGTGCCAGCATGAGCACTGAAGCTTTCTTT
NA	TRBV14	TRBJ1-1	NA	CASSNRWGAPGTEAFF	TGTGCCAGCAGCAATCGATGGGGGGCGCCGGGCACTGAAGCTTTCTTT
NA	TRBV15	TRBJ1-5	NA	CATSREGGNQPQHF	TGTGCCACCAGCAGAGAGGGTGGAAATCAGCCCCAGCATTTT
NA	TRBV18	TRBJ1-1	NA	CASSQTVSNTEAFF	TGTGCCAGCTCCCAGACAGTCTCGAACACTGAAGCTTTCTTT
NA	TRBV7-2	TRBJ1-5	TRBD1	CASSDDRGLGPQHF	TGTGCCAGCAGCGACGACAGGGGGTTGGGGCCCCAGCATTTT
NA	TRBV11-2	TRBJ1-2	NA	CASSSRTAQPYGYTF	TGTGCCAGCAGCTCTCGGACAGCCCAACCTTATGGCTACACCTTC
NA	TRBV5-1	TRBJ1-1	TRBD1	CASSFYGDRDTEAFF	TGCGCCAGCAGCTTTTACGGAGACAGGGACACTGAAGCTTTCTTT
NA	TRBV9	TRBJ2-1	NA	CASSDAGRTYNEQFF	TGTGCCAGCAGCGATGCGGGGAGGACCTACAATGAGCAGTTCTTC
NA	TRBV5-1	TRBJ1-1	NA	CASSFSGGSSTEAFF	TGCGCCAGCAGCTTTTCCGGGGGTTCGAGCACTGAAGCTTTCTTT
few	TRBV7-9	TRBJ2-3	NA	CASSLGASTDTQYF	TGTGCCAGCAGCTTAGGGGCTAGCACAGATACGCAGTATTTT
NA	TRBV19	TRBJ2-1	NA	CASSTFGNEQFF	TGTGCCAGTAGTACCTTCGGCAATGAGCAGTTCTTC
NA	TRBV18	TRBJ2-5	NA	CASPREADALETQYF	TGTGCCAGCCCACGCGAGGCGGACGCATTAGAGACCCAGTACTTC
NA	TRBV27	TRBJ1-2	NA	CASRGQAYGYTF	TGTGCCAGCAGGGGCCAGGCGTATGGCTACACCTTC
NA	TRBV12-3/TRBV12-4	TRBJ1-5	NA	CASSLLKNQPQHF	TGTGCCAGCAGTCTCCTAAAGAATCAGCCCCAGCATTTT
NA	TRBV18	TRBJ1-2	TRBD1	CASSPWPGTGLPYGYTF	TGTGCCAGCTCACCCTGGCCCGGGACAGGCCTCCCCTATGGCTACACCTTC
NA	TRBV29-1	TRBJ2-1	NA	CSVIRDEQFF	TGCAGCGTTATTAGGGATGAGCAGTTCTTC
NA	TRBV9	TRBJ2-5	TRBD1	CIRDREGETQYF	TGTATCCGGGACAGGGAGGGAGAGACCCAGTACTTC
NA	TRBV4-1	TRBJ2-5	TRBD1	CASSQVGMRGRETQYF	TGCGCCAGCAGCCAAGTGGGTATGAGGGGGCGTGAGACCCAGTACTTC
NA	TRBV19	TRBJ2-7	NA	CASSKGHSYEQYF	TGTGCCAGTAGTAAGGGGCACTCCTACGAGCAGTACTTC
NA	TRBV9	TRBJ1-6	NA	CASSVEGWNSPLHF	TGTGCCAGCAGCGTAGAGGGGTGGAATTCACCCCTCCACTTT
NA	TRBV9	TRBJ1-2	NA	CASSVDIGWTVTRGSAGYTF	TGTGCCAGCAGCGTAGATATTGGGTGGACAGTAACAAGGGGGTCTGCTGGCTACACCTTC
once	TRBV2	TRBJ2-7	TRBD1	CASSELSDRGLFEQYF	TGTGCCAGCAGTGAGCTCAGCGACAGGGGTCTATTCGAGCAGTACTTC
few	TRBV5-4	TRBJ1-2	TRBD1	CASSLGGQSYGYTF	TGTGCCAGCAGCTTAGGGGGACAGTCTTATGGCTACACCTTC
NA	TRBV7-6	TRBJ1-5	NA	CASSLVGSGNQPQHF	TGTGCCAGCAGCTTAGTAGGATCGGGGAATCAGCCCCAGCATTTT
NA	TRBV25-1	TRBJ1-6	NA	CASSINGRNNSPLHF	TGTGCCAGCAGTATTAACGGCAGAAATAATTCACCCCTCCACTTT
NA	TRBV14	TRBJ1-2	NA	CASSPGYSYGYTF	TGTGCCAGCAGCCCGGGCTATTCTTATGGCTACACCTTC